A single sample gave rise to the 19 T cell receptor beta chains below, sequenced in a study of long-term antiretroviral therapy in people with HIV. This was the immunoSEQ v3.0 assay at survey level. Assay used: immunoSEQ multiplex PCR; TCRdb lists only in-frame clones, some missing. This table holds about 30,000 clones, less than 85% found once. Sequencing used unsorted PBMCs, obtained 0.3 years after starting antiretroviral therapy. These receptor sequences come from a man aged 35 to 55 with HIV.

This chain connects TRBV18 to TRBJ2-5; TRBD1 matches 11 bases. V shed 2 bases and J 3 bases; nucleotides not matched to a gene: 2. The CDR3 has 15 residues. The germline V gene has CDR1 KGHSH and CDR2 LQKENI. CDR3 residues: CASSPWGQGEETQYF. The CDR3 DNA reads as TGTGCCAGCTCACCATGGGGACAGGGGGAAGAGACCCAGTACTTC.

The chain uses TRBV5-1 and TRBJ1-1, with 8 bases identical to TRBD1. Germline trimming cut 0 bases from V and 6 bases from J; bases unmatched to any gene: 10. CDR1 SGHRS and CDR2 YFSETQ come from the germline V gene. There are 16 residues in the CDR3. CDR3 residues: CASSLARTGFFAEAFF. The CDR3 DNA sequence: TGCGCCAGCAGCTTGGCCCGGACAGGGTTCTTCGCTGAAGCTTTCTTT. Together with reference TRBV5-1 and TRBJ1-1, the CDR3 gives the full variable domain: KAGVTQTPRYLIKTRGQQVTLSCSPISGHRSVSWYQQTPGQGLQFLFEYFSETQRNKGNFPGRFSGRQFSNSRSEMNVSTLELGDSALYLCASSLARTGFFAEAFFGQGTRLTVV.

The CDR3 here is CASSVGGGAGANVLTF. In nucleotides, the CDR3 is TGTGCCAGCAGCGTAGGAGGGGGCGCCGGGGCCAACGTCCTGACTTTC. J is TRBJ2-6 and V is TRBV5-6; possible D gene TRBD1, 7 bases. The CDR3 spans 16 residues. Trimming took off 4 bases at V and 4 bases at J, with 15 bases between the two ends. From germline, CDR1 is SGHDT and CDR2 YYEEEE.

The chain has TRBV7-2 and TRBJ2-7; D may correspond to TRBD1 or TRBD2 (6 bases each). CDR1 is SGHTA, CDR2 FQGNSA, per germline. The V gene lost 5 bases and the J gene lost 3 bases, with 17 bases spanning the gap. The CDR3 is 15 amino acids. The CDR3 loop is CASSPRGGQLYEQYF. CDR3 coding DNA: TGTGCCAGCAGCCCCCGAGGGGGGCAGCTCTACGAGCAGTACTTC. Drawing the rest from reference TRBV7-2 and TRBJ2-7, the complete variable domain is GAGVSQSPSNKVTEKGKDVELRCDPISGHTALYWYRQSLGQGLEFLIYFQGNSAPDKSGLPSDRFSAERTGGSVSTLTIQRTQQEDSAVYLCASSPRGGQLYEQYFGPGTRLTVT.

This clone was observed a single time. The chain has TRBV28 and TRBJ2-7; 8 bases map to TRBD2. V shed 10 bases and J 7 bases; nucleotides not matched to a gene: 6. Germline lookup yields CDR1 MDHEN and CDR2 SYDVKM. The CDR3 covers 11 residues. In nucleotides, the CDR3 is TGTGCCACCGGGACTAGGATTGAGCAGTACTTC. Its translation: CATGTRIEQYF.

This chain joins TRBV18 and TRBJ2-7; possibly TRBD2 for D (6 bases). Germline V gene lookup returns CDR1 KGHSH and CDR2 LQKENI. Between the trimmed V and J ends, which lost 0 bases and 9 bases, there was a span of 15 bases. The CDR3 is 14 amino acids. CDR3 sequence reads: CASSPPGRGGAQYF. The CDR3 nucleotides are TGTGCCAGCTCACCACCTGGCCGAGGAGGGGCGCAGTACTTC.

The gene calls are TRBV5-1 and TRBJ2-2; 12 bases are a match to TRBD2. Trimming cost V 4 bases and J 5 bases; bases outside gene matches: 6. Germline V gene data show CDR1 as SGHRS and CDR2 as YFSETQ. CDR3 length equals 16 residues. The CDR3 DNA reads TGCGCCAGCAGCCTCGCCGGGACTAGCGGGACCGGGGAGCTGTTTTTT. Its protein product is CASSLAGTSGTGELFF. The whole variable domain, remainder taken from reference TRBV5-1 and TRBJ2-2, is KAGVTQTPRYLIKTRGQQVTLSCSPISGHRSVSWYQQTPGQGLQFLFEYFSETQRNKGNFPGRFSGRQFSNSRSEMNVSTLELGDSALYLCASSLAGTSGTGELFFGEGSRLTVL.

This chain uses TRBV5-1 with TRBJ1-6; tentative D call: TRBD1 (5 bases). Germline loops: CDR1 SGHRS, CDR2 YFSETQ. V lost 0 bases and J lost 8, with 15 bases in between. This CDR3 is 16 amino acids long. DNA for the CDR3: TGCGCCAGCAGCTTGGCCTCGCAGGGTTGGGATTCACCCCTCCACTTT. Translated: CASSLASQGWDSPLHF. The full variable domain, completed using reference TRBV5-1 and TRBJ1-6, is KAGVTQTPRYLIKTRGQQVTLSCSPISGHRSVSWYQQTPGQGLQFLFEYFSETQRNKGNFPGRFSGRQFSNSRSEMNVSTLELGDSALYLCASSLASQGWDSPLHFGNGTRLTVT.

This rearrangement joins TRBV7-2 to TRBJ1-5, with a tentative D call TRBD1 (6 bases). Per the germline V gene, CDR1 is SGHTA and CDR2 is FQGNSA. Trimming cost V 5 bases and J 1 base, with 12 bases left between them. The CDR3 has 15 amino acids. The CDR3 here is CASSPGGGSNQPQHF. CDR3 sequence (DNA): TGTGCCAGCAGCCCCGGAGGGGGAAGCAATCAGCCCCAGCATTTT. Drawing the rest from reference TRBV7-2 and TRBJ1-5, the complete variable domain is GAGVSQSPSNKVTEKGKDVELRCDPISGHTALYWYRQSLGQGLEFLIYFQGNSAPDKSGLPSDRFSAERTGGSVSTLTIQRTQQEDSAVYLCASSPGGGSNQPQHFGDGTRLSIL.

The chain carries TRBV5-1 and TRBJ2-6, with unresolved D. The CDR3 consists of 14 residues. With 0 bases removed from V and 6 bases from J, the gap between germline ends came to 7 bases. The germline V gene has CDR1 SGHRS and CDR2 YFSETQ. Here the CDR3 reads CASSLGNQANVLTF. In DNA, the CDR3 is TGCGCCAGCAGCTTGGGCAACCAGGCCAACGTCCTGACTTTC.

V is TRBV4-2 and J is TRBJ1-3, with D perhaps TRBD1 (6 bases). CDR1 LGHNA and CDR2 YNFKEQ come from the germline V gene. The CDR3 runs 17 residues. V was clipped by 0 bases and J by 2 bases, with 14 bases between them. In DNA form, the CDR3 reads TGTGCCAGCAGCCAAGATGTGGTCAGGGGAACTGGAAACACCATATATTTT. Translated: CASSQDVVRGTGNTIYF.

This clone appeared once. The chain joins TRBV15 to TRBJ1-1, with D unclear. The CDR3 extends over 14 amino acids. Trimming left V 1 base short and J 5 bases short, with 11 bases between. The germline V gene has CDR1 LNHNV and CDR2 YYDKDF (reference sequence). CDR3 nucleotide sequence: TGTGCCACCAGCAGAGGAACGCTTAAGACTGAAGCTTTCTTT. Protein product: CATSRGTLKTEAFF. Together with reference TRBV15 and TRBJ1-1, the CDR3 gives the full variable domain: DAMVIQNPRYQVTQFGKPVTLSCSQTLNHNVMYWYQQKSSQAPKLLFHYYDKDFNNEADTPDNFQSRRPNTSFCFLDIRSPGLGDTAMYLCATSRGTLKTEAFFGQGTRLTVV.

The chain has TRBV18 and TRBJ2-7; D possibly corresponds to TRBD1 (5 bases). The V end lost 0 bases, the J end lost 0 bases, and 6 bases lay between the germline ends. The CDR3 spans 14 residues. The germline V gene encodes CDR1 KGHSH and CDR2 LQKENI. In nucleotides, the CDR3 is TGTGCCAGCTCACCACCGACAGTCTCCTACGAGCAGTACTTC. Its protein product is CASSPPTVSYEQYF.

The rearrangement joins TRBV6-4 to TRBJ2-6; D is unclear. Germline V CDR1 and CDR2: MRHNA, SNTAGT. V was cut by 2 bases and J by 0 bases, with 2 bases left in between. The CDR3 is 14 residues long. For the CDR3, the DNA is TGTGCCAGCAGTGACGGCTCTGGGGCCAACGTCCTGACTTTC. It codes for CASSDGSGANVLTF.

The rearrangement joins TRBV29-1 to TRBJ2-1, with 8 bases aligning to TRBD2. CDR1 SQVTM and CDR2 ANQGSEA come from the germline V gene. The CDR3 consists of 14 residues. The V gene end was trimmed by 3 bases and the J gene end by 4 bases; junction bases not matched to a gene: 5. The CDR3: CSVDFLAGYNEQFF. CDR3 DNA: TGCAGCGTTGATTTTTTAGCGGGATACAATGAGCAGTTCTTC.

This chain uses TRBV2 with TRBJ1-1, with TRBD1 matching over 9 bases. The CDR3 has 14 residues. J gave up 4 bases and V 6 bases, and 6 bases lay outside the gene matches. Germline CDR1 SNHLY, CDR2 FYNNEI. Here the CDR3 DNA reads TGTGCCAGCAGGGCCGGGACAGGGTTCACTGAAGCTTTCTTT. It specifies CASRAGTGFTEAFF.

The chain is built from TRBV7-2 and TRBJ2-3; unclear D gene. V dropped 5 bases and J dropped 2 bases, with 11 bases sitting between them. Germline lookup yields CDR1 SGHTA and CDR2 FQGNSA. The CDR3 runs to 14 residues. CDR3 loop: CASSVRANTDTQYF. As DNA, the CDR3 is TGTGCCAGCAGCGTTCGGGCCAACACAGATACGCAGTATTTT.

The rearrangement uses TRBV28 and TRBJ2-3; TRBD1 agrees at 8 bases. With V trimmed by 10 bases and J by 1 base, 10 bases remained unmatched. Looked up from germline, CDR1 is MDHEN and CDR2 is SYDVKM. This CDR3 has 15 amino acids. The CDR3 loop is CATIDRGRGTDTQYF. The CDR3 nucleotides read TGTGCCACCATAGACAGGGGAAGGGGCACAGATACGCAGTATTTT.

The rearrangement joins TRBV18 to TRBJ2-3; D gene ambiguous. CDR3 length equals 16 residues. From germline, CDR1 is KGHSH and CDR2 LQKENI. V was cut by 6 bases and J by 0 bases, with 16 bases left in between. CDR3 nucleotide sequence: TGTGCCAGCTCGAGACCCCAGAACCCTAGCACAGATACGCAGTATTTT. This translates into CASSRPQNPSTDTQYF.